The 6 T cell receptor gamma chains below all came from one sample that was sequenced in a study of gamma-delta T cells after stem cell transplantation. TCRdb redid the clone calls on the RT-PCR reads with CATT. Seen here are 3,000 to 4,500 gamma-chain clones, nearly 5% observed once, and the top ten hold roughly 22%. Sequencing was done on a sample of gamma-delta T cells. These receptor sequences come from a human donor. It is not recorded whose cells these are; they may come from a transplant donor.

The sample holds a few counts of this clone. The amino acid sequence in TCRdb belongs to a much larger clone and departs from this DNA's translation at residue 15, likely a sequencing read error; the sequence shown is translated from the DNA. This chain's CDR3 is CALWEPQELGKKIKLF. In nucleotides, the CDR3 is TGTGCCTTGTGGGAGCCCCAAGAGTTGGGCAAAAAAATCAAGCTATTT. The chain has TRGV9 and TRGJP. This CDR3 comprises 16 residues. In germline, CDR1 is GITISATS, CDR2 ISYDGTV (reference sequence).

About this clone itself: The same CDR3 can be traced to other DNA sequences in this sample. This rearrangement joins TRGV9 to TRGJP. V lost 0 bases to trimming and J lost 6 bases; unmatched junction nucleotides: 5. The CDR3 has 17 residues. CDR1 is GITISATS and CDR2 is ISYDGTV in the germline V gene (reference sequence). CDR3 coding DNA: TGTGCCTTGTGGGAGGTGCGGGGAGAGTTGGGCAAAAAAATCAAGGTATTT. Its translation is CALWEVRGELGKKIKVF.

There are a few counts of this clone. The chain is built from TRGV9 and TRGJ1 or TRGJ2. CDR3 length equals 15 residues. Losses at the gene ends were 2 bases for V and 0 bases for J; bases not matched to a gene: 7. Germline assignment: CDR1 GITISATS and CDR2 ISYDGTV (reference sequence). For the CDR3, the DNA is TGTGCCTTGTGGGAGGCAAACCTGAATTATTATAAGAAACTCTTT. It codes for CALWEANLNYYKKLF.

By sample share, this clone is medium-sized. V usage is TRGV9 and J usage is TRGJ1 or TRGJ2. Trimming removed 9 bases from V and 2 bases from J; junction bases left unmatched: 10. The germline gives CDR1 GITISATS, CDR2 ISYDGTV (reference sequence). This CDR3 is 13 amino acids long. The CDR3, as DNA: TGTGCCTTGCCTCCAGGGGATTATTATAAGAAACTCTTT. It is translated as CALPPGDYYKKLF.

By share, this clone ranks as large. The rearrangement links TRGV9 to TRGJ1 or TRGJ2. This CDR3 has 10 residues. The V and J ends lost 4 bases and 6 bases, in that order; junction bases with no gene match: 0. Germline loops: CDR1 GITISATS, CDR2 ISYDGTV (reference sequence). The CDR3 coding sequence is TGTGCCTTGTGGGATTATAAGAAACTCTTT. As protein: CALWDYKKLF.

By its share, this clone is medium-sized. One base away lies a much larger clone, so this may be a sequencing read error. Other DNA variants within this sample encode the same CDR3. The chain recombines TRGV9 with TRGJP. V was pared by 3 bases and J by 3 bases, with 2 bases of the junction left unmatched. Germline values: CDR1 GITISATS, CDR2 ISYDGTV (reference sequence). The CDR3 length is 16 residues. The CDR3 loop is CALWELQELGKKIKVF. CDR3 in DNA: TGTGCCTTGTGGGAGCTGCAAGAGTTGGGCAAAAAAATCAAGGTATTT.